A selection of T cell receptor beta chains follows, all from one sample in a study of blood T cell repertoires in COVID-19. This table comes from immunoSEQ multiplex PCR, and its TCRdb copy is limited to in-frame clones, with some not included. The sample shows approximately 300,000 clones, approximately 90% of them seen only once. The sample comprised peripheral blood. The receptor source for this set is a man between 25 and 39 years old with acute or convalescent COVID-19. CDR3s include the opening cysteine and the closing phenylalanine or tryptophan. A D gene is named only where the DNA matches it firmly. Rows may omit the clone size; those that give it use once, few, many or a size class.

clone_size	d_call	v_call	j_call	cdr3_aa	cdr3_nt
.	.	TRBV14	TRBJ1-2	CASSRPGRAHGYTF	TGTGCCAGCAGCCGCCCGGGCAGGGCCCATGGCTACACCTTC
.	TRBD1	TRBV12-5	TRBJ2-1	CASGRGQGGSYNEQFF	TGTGCTAGTGGTAGGGGACAGGGAGGCTCCTACAATGAGCAGTTCTTC
.	TRBD2	TRBV15	TRBJ2-1	CATSRGVAGSYNEQFF	TGTGCCACCAGCAGAGGGGTAGCGGGGTCTTACAATGAGCAGTTCTTC
.	.	TRBV5-1	TRBJ2-1	CASSPFGGQGYEQFF	TGCGCCAGCAGCCCCTTTGGCGGTCAAGGCTATGAGCAGTTCTTC
few	TRBD1	TRBV11-2	TRBJ2-3	CASSFDRDRRKDTQYF	TGTGCCAGCAGCTTCGACCGGGACAGACGAAAAGATACGCAGTATTTT
.	TRBD1	TRBV5-4	TRBJ2-7	CASSRRDRGTYEQYF	TGTGCCAGCAGCCGCCGGGACAGGGGAACCTACGAGCAGTACTTC
.	TRBD1	TRBV27	TRBJ2-7	CASSPRDRVSDEQYF	TGTGCCAGCAGTCCACGGGACAGGGTGTCGGACGAGCAGTACTTC
.	.	TRBV7-9	TRBJ2-3	CASSLDAEDWAPDTQYF	TGTGCCAGCAGCTTAGATGCCGAAGATTGGGCCCCAGATACGCAGTATTTT
.	.	TRBV14	TRBJ2-2	CASSQYSVLYTGELFF	TGTGCCAGCAGCCAATACTCGGTTTTGTACACCGGGGAGCTGTTTTTT
.	TRBD2	TRBV4-1	TRBJ2-4	CASSQDGTRGAQLAKNIQYF	TGCGCCAGCAGCCAAGACGGGACTAGGGGCGCTCAATTAGCCAAAAACATTCAGTACTTC
.	TRBD2	TRBV6-1	TRBJ2-3	CASSGWTSGRGGTDTQYF	TGTGCCAGCAGTGGGTGGACTAGCGGGAGAGGGGGCACAGATACGCAGTATTTT
few	TRBD2	TRBV19	TRBJ2-7	CASSLYSGRTAEQYF	TGTGCCAGTAGTCTTTATAGCGGGAGGACTGCCGAGCAGTACTTC
.	TRBD1	TRBV24-1	TRBJ1-2	CATRTGFGGYGYTF	TGTGCCACCAGGACAGGGTTCGGAGGCTATGGCTACACCTTC
once	.	TRBV18	TRBJ1-4	CASSSLGLNEKLFF	TGTGCCAGCTCATCTTTGGGGCTTAATGAAAAACTGTTTTTT
.	.	TRBV18	TRBJ2-7	CASSEGQGSSYEQYF	TGTGCCAGCTCAGAAGGGCAGGGCAGCTCCTACGAGCAGTACTTC
.	TRBD1	TRBV3-1/TRBV3-2	TRBJ1-5	CASSPKTGGYNQPQHF	TGTGCCAGCAGCCCCAAGACAGGGGGCTATAATCAGCCCCAGCATTTT